The 26 T cell receptor beta chains below were found in one sample sequenced in a study of response to subunit inactivated influenza vaccine. Each CDR3 protein is one row after TCRdb ran MiXCR on the RT-PCR reads. The sample has roughly 190,000 distinct CDR3 sequences; about an eighth are singletons. In addition, the sample was reused for a study of T cells expressing NK-cell markers. That publication notes: With UMIs, 5'RACE template switching was used to make TCR beta cDNA.

Sequences were derived from CD8+ T cells sorted from PBMCs, sampled roughly 12 days after vaccination. The receptor source for this set is a man over 45 who received an inactivated influenza vaccine.

In this sample, this clonotype turned up a few times. J is TRBJ2-1 and V is TRBV24-1; D possibly corresponds to TRBD1 (6 bases). Deletions cut 5 bases from V and 2 bases from J, with 12 bases between. CDR3 size: 15 residues. Per the germline V gene, CDR1 is KGHDR and CDR2 is SFDVKD. The CDR3: CATSAQGSAYNEQFF. CDR3 nucleotide sequence: TGTGCCACCAGTGCTCAGGGGAGCGCCTACAATGAGCAGTTCTTC.

This clonotype was picked up many times. As DNA, the CDR3 is TGCGCCAGCAGCTTGGTAGTGGGGGAGAGCGGTTACAATGAGCAGTTCTTC. It is translated as CASSLVVGESGYNEQFF. The chain joins TRBV5-1 to TRBJ2-1, with D possibly being TRBD1 or TRBD2 (5 bases each). The CDR3 is 17 amino acids. Trimming took off 0 bases at V and 4 bases at J, with 17 bases between the two ends. CDR1 is SGHRS and CDR2 is YFSETQ in the germline V gene. Complete variable domain (other parts from reference TRBV5-1 and TRBJ2-1): KAGVTQTPRYLIKTRGQQVTLSCSPISGHRSVSWYQQTPGQGLQFLFEYFSETQRNKGNFPGRFSGRQFSNSRSEMNVSTLELGDSALYLCASSLVVGESGYNEQFFGPGTRLTVL.

This chain uses TRBV3-1 with TRBJ1-2; tentative D call: TRBD1 (6 bases). This CDR3 is built from 16 residues. The germline gives CDR1 LGHDT, CDR2 YNNKEL (reference sequence). Trimming removed 4 bases at V and 4 bases at J, with 19 bases between. CDR3 protein: CASSPRGAGDVYGYTF. As DNA, the CDR3 is TGTGCCAGCAGCCCCAGAGGCGCAGGGGACGTCTATGGCTACACCTTC.

This clonotype showed up just a few times. The genes are TRBV9 and TRBJ2-3; D is unresolved. The CDR3 length is 15 residues. CDR1 and CDR2 (germline): SGDLS, YYNGEE. With 3 bases removed from V and 3 bases from J, the gap between germline ends came to 14 bases. The CDR3 sequence: CASSGVALDTDTQYF. In nucleotides, the CDR3 is TGTGCCAGCAGCGGAGTGGCCCTTGATACAGATACGCAGTATTTT.

This clonotype has at least ten counts. The chain joins TRBV20-1 to TRBJ1-4, with D possibly matching TRBD1 (5 bases). Trimming took 3 bases from V and 3 from J, leaving 14 bases between them. Germline V gene sequence: CDR1 DFQATT, CDR2 SNEGSKA (reference sequence). The CDR3 is made up of 15 amino acids. The CDR3 region has the DNA TGCAGTGCTAGCCTTTGGGGGGAAGCTAATGAAAAACTGTTTTTT. Translated: CSASLWGEANEKLFF.

This chain connects TRBV7-9 to TRBJ1-2; D is perhaps TRBD1 (6 bases). The germline CDR1 and CDR2 sequences are SEHNR and FQNEAQ (reference sequence). This CDR3 has 15 residues. Trimming took 4 bases from V and 3 from J, leaving 15 bases between them. The CDR3 spells CASSYRQVRDYGYTF. The CDR3 DNA reads TGTGCCAGCAGCTATAGACAGGTGCGGGACTATGGCTACACCTTC.

V gene TRBV6-1 combines with J gene TRBJ2-4, with a weak D call TRBD2 (6 bases). The ends were cut back, 8 bases at V and 0 bases at J, with 8 bases in the middle. The CDR3 loop spans 13 amino acids. Germline values: CDR1 MNHNS, CDR2 SASEGT. The CDR3 here is CASGGTAKNIQYF. The CDR3, as DNA: TGTGCCAGCGGAGGGACAGCCAAAAACATTCAGTACTTC.

The CDR3 DNA is TGTGCCAGCACCACCCAGGGGAAGAAGGGCGGGGAGCTGTTTTTT. Its protein product is CASTTQGKKGGELFF. This chain uses TRBV7-9 with TRBJ2-2; a possible D gene is TRBD1 (6 bases). CDR3 length: 15 amino acids. CDR1 is SEHNR, CDR2 FQNEAQ, per germline (reference sequence). V shed 7 bases and J shed 7 bases, with 19 bases lying between them.

J is TRBJ2-7 and V is TRBV2, with unresolved D. From germline, CDR1 is SNHLY and CDR2 FYNNEI. CDR3 length: 15 residues. V shed 8 bases and J shed 3 bases, with 20 bases lying between them. Written as DNA, the CDR3 is TGTGCCAGCCAAGGTAGAACGGGTCTGAACTACGAGCAGTACTTC. Translating gives CASQGRTGLNYEQYF.

In its sample, this clonotype was seen a few times. The chain uses TRBV7-9 and TRBJ2-1; 15 bases map to TRBD2. Germline V lookup: CDR1 SEHNR, CDR2 FQNEAQ (reference sequence). This CDR3 comprises 17 residues. The V and J ends lost 0 bases and 6 bases, in that order; junction bases with no gene match: 3. The CDR3 DNA follows: TGTGCCAGCAGCTTAGCGAGGACTAGCGGGAGGGCCAATGAGCAGTTCTTC. Its protein is CASSLARTSGRANEQFF.

The genes are TRBV3-1 and TRBJ2-7; D is undetermined. V lost 6 bases and J lost 3, with 21 bases in between. Looked up from germline, CDR1 is LGHDT and CDR2 is YNNKEL (reference sequence). This CDR3 region has 16 residues. This CDR3 is CASSNTGGRSYYEQYF. The CDR3 DNA reads TGTGCCAGCAGTAATACCGGTGGTCGGAGTTACTACGAGCAGTACTTC.

This clonotype appeared many times. The gene calls are TRBV7-8 and TRBJ2-1; D unresolved. Trimming removed 1 base from V and 3 bases from J, with 16 bases in between. Germline CDR1 is SGHVS and CDR2 is FQNEAQ. The CDR3 sequence is 17 residues long. This chain's CDR3 is CASSLGSGSVLYNEQFF. The CDR3, as DNA: TGTGCCAGCAGCTTAGGTTCTGGCTCGGTCCTCTACAATGAGCAGTTCTTC. Looking up the rest from reference TRBV7-8 and TRBJ2-1 gives the full variable domain: GAGVSQSPRYKVAKRGQDVALRCDPISGHVSLFWYQQALGQGPEFLTYFQNEAQLDKSGLPSDRFFAERPEGSVSTLKIQRTQQEDSAVYLCASSLGSGSVLYNEQFFGPGTRLTVL.

V usage is TRBV12-3 or TRBV12-4 and J usage is TRBJ1-1; D might be TRBD1 (5 bases). V was clipped by 2 bases and J by 4 bases, with 14 bases between them. The CDR3 length is 15 residues. The CDR3 region is CASSLRGVGGTEAFF. The CDR3 DNA reads TGTGCCAGCAGTTTAAGGGGTGTTGGCGGCACTGAAGCTTTCTTT.

This clonotype has just a few counts. This chain joins TRBV12-3 or TRBV12-4 and TRBJ2-5; 7 nucleotides agree with TRBD2. The CDR3 has 16 amino acids. The V and J ends lost 6 bases and 0 bases, in that order; junction bases with no gene match: 10. CDR3: CASSPLVGGYQETQYF. CDR3 nucleotides: TGTGCCAGCAGCCCCCTTGTGGGGGGGTACCAAGAGACCCAGTACTTC.

The chain uses TRBV6-2 or TRBV6-3 and TRBJ2-2, with a possible D match to TRBD2 (6 bases). Trimming shortened V by 2 bases and J by 4 bases, and 14 bases separated the two germline ends. The CDR3 totals 16 residues. CDR1 and CDR2 (germline): MNHEY, SVGEGT. This CDR3 reads CASSYVLRDPTGELFF. The CDR3 bases are TGTGCCAGCAGTTACGTTTTGCGGGATCCCACCGGGGAGCTGTTTTTT.

The sample holds many counts of this clonotype. The V call is TRBV11-1, the J call TRBJ2-1; no clear D. The V gene's germline CDR1 is SGHAT and CDR2 FQDESV (reference sequence). The CDR3 runs to 15 residues. V lost 0 bases and J 0 bases, leaving 6 bases between the germline ends. This chain's CDR3 is CASSLAWNSYNEQFF. In DNA form, the CDR3 reads TGTGCCAGCAGCTTAGCGTGGAACTCCTACAATGAGCAGTTCTTC.

This clonotype was counted ten times or more. The rearrangement uses TRBV6-2 or TRBV6-3 and TRBJ2-1; 12 bases fit TRBD2. The germline V gene encodes CDR1 MNHEY and CDR2 SVGEGT. After removal of 6 bases from V and 4 bases from J, the junction contained 4 bases not matched to a gene. The CDR3 has 15 residues. This chain's CDR3 is CASSPTSGGYNEQFF. In DNA, the CDR3 is TGTGCCAGCAGCCCGACTAGCGGGGGTTACAATGAGCAGTTCTTC.

A few counts support this clonotype. The chain has TRBV19 and TRBJ2-7; tentatively, D is TRBD2 (6 bases). CDR3 length: 15 amino acids. V dropped 6 bases and J dropped 3 bases, with 18 bases sitting between them. From germline, CDR1 is LNHDA and CDR2 SQIVND (reference sequence). The CDR3, as DNA: TGTGCCAGTAGCCGATATTCCGGGGGATACTACGAGCAGTACTTC. It codes for CASSRYSGGYYEQYF.

The chain recombines TRBV24-1 with TRBJ2-5, with D tentatively TRBD2 (6 bases). The V gene lost 7 bases and the J gene lost 1 base, with 12 bases spanning the gap. Germline CDR1 reads KGHDR; CDR2 reads SFDVKD. The CDR3 length is 14 residues. The CDR3 coding sequence is TGTGCCACCAGCGGGACGGGAGTCCAAGAGACCCAGTACTTC. Residues: CATSGTGVQETQYF.

This clonotype was found many times. The chain recombines TRBV9 with TRBJ2-1; no firm D call. Germline CDR1 is SGDLS and CDR2 is YYNGEE. V lost 3 bases to trimming and J lost 5 bases, with 18 bases between them. The CDR3 covers 16 residues. This chain's CDR3 is CASSAPTGVSNNEQFF. CDR3 in DNA: TGTGCCAGCAGCGCCCCCACTGGCGTCTCGAACAATGAGCAGTTCTTC.

The rearrangement joins TRBV14 to TRBJ2-3; D possibly corresponds to TRBD2 (6 bases). This CDR3 spans 15 amino acids. Trimming took 4 bases from V and 0 from J, leaving 11 bases between them. Germline V CDR1 and CDR2: SGHDN, FVKESK. The CDR3 DNA sequence: TGTGCCAGCAGCCGACTAGACTCTAGCACAGATACGCAGTATTTT. Its protein product is CASSRLDSSTDTQYF.

On this clonotype itself: Germline is not matched at one junction end, which may reflect a read error. The chain employs TRBV28 and TRBJ2-5; D perhaps matches TRBD2 (6 bases). Germline V CDR1 and CDR2: MDHEN, SYDVKM. The CDR3 loop spans 14 amino acids. CDR3 bases: TGTGTCAGCAGTTCCGCGGGGAGATTGGAGACCCAGTACTTC. It codes for CVSSSAGRLETQYF.

The CDR3 coding sequence is TGCAGCGTCACAGGGAGTGTAGGTGAAAAACTGTTTTTT. Protein: CSVTGSVGEKLFF. The V gene is TRBV29-1, the J gene TRBJ1-4; TRBD1 is a possible D gene (6 bases). This CDR3 is built from 13 residues. Germline V gene data show CDR1 as SQVTM and CDR2 as ANQGSEA. Trimming took 6 bases from V and 7 from J, leaving 15 bases between them.

This clonotype showed up many times. V gene TRBV28 combines with J gene TRBJ2-1, with 7 bases lining up with TRBD2. The V gene end was trimmed by 2 bases and the J gene end by 0 bases; junction bases not matched to a gene: 7. This CDR3 has 17 amino acids. Per the germline V gene, CDR1 is MDHEN and CDR2 is SYDVKM. This CDR3 is CASSLGQRGSSYNEQFF. Here the CDR3 DNA reads TGTGCCAGCAGTTTAGGTCAGCGCGGGAGCTCCTACAATGAGCAGTTCTTC.

The CDR3 nucleotides are TGTGCCAGCAGCTCAGGACAGGGAGGGCGGACAGATACGCAGTATTTT. It encodes CASSSGQGGRTDTQYF. The chain has TRBV7-6 and TRBJ2-3, with D possibly matching TRBD1 (8 bases). The CDR3 is 16 residues long. The V and J ends lost 4 bases and 3 bases respectively, with 17 bases between them. Germline V gene data show CDR1 as SGHVS and CDR2 as FNYEAQ. Based on the CDR3 plus reference TRBV7-6 and TRBJ2-3, the full variable domain is GAGVSQSPRYKVTKRGQDVALRCDPISGHVSLYWYRQALGQGPEFLTYFNYEAQQDKSGLPNDRFSAERPEGSISTLTIQRTEQRDSAMYRCASSSGQGGRTDTQYFGPGTRLTVL.

V usage is TRBV12-3 or TRBV12-4 and J usage is TRBJ2-3, with TRBD2 matching over 10 bases. The junction had 14 bases not matched to a gene; V was cut back by 5 bases and J by 3 bases. The CDR3 spans 18 residues. The CDR3 DNA reads TGTGCCAGCAGTCCAGAAGAAGGACTAGCGGACGAGACAGATACGCAGTATTTT. Translated: CASSPEEGLADETDTQYF.